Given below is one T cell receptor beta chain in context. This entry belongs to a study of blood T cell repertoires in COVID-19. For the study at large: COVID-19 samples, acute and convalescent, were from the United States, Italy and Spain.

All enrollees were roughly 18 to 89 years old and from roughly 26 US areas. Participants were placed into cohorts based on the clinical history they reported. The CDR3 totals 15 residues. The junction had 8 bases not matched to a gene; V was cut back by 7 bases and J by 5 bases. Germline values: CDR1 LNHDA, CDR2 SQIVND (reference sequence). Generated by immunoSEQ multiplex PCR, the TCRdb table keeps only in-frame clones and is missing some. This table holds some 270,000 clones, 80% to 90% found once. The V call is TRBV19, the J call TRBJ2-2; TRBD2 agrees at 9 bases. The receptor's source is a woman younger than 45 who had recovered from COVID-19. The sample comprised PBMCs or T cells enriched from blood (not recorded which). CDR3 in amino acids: CASMGQAGGTGELFF. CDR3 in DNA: TGTGCCAGTATGGGGCAAGCGGGGGGTACCGGGGAGCTGTTTTTT.